The sequence of this T cell receptor (beta chain) was determined in a study of blood T cell repertoires in COVID-19. Across the whole study: T cells, B-cell-depleted T cells, or PBMCs provided the cDNA or gDNA that served as material.

Sequenced by immunoSEQ multiplex PCR; TCRdb stores in-frame clones only, minus some. Of about 170,000 clones listed, approximately 86% are singletons. This clone was seen a handful of times. With 6 bases removed from V and 5 bases from J, the gap between germline ends came to 13 bases. From germline, CDR1 is MDHEN and CDR2 SYDVKM. The CDR3 has 13 amino acids. This clonotype originated in a woman older than 75 with COVID-19, enrolled during active disease. The chain combines TRBV28 with TRBJ1-2, with D unclear. The sample was peripheral blood. Here the CDR3 DNA reads TGTGCCAGCAGGCCTCCCTTGGAGTATGGCTACACCTTC. It specifies CASRPPLEYGYTF.